This TCR beta chain was found in a study of PD-1 blockade in classical Hodgkin lymphoma. Turning to the study itself: Patients got intravenous nivolumab 3 mg/kg every 2 weeks. Study-level results: Reported baseline diversity: healthy donors highest, relapsed/refractory patients lowest. By cycle point C4D1, TCR diversity had risen significantly in CD4+ cells (but not CD8+ cells). Exclusion removed patients who began nivolumab under 1 year after ASCT.

Relapse after autologous stem cell transplantation occurred in every patient, and brentuximab vedotin exposure varied. CDR3 size: 15 residues. V lost 0 bases and J 3 bases, leaving 10 bases between the germline ends. The germline CDR1 and CDR2 sequences are ENHRY and SYGVKD. For this clone: Its specificity is unknown.

Libraries were prepared by immunoSEQ multiplex PCR; TCRdb keeps only in-frame clonotypes and omits some of them. The sample has over 20,000 clones; 73% are singletons. The sequencing used peripheral blood mononuclear cells (PBMCs), collected before the second cycle of nivolumab. The rearrangement joins TRBV10-3 to TRBJ2-3; tentative D call: TRBD1 (5 bases). This TCR derives from a human donor with classical Hodgkin lymphoma. CDR3 in amino acids: CAISESTAGTDTQYF. In DNA form, the CDR3 reads TGTGCCATCAGTGAGTCGACGGCAGGGACAGATACGCAGTATTTT.